The 23 T cell receptor beta chains below were found in one sample sequenced in a study of cytomegalovirus exposure and HLA in healthy donors. The PCR had 60 Vbeta and 13 Jbeta primers. The protocol was immunoSEQ multiplex PCR, while the TCRdb copy is restricted to in-frame clones and leaves out a portion. The data show under 250,000 clones, less than 85% seen once. The specimen sequenced was PBMCs. Receptor source: a man younger than 30 in good health and CMV-seronegative.

This chain uses TRBV28 with TRBJ1-2; 7 nucleotides match TRBD1. The germline V gene encodes CDR1 MDHEN and CDR2 SYDVKM. Unmatched junction bases numbered 2, after V lost 2 bases and J lost 2 bases. This CDR3 region has 14 residues. As DNA, the CDR3 is TGTGCCAGCAGTTTACCGGGACAGAACTATGGCTACACCTTC. This codes for CASSLPGQNYGYTF.

The chain recombines TRBV7-3 with TRBJ2-2, with D unresolved. Trimming took 5 bases from V and 3 from J, leaving 4 bases between them. Germline V gene lookup returns CDR1 SGHTA and CDR2 FQGTGA. The CDR3 sequence is 12 residues long. In DNA form, the CDR3 reads TGTGCCAGCAGCCCTGACACCGGGGAGCTGTTTTTT. Translation: CASSPDTGELFF.

In this sample, this clone turned up once. V gene TRBV7-9 combines with J gene TRBJ2-7; D not resolved. This CDR3 region has 14 residues. Germline V CDR1 and CDR2: SEHNR, FQNEAQ (reference sequence). Trimming took off 5 bases at V and 4 bases at J, with 15 bases between the two ends. CDR3 sequence (DNA): TGTGCCAGCAGCCCGACTCACCCTGGATACGAGCAGTACTTC. Its protein product is CASSPTHPGYEQYF. The full variable domain, completed using reference TRBV7-9 and TRBJ2-7, is DTGVSQNPRHKITKRGQNVTFRCDPISEHNRLYWYRQTLGQGPEFLTYFQNEAQLEKSRLLSDRFSAERPKGSFSTLEIQRTEQGDSAMYLCASSPTHPGYEQYFGPGTRLTVT.

This CDR3 reads CASNLAGWETQYF. CDR3 DNA: TGTGCCAGCAATCTAGCGGGGTGGGAGACCCAGTACTTC. V and J are TRBV2 and TRBJ2-5; 9 bases line up with TRBD2. The junction had 5 bases not matched to a gene; V was cut back by 7 bases and J by 5 bases. Per germline, CDR1 SNHLY and CDR2 FYNNEI. This CDR3 has 13 amino acids.

This rearrangement joins TRBV9 to TRBJ2-5; 7 bases fit TRBD2. The trim removed 0 bases at V and 5 bases at J, leaving 10 bases unmatched. The germline CDR1 and CDR2 sequences are SGDLS and YYNGEE. This CDR3 region has 16 residues. In DNA, the CDR3 is TGTGCCAGCAGCGTAGAAGAGGGAGGGTCGTGGGAGACCCAGTACTTC. Amino acids: CASSVEEGGSWETQYF.

A single count supports this clone. The chain is built from TRBV5-1 and TRBJ2-5, with TRBD1 as a possible D gene (5 bases). V was clipped by 4 bases and J by 5 bases, with 12 bases between them. The germline V gene has CDR1 SGHRS and CDR2 YFSETQ. The CDR3 contains 13 residues. The CDR3 loop is CASSTGERETQYF. In DNA form, the CDR3 reads TGCGCCAGCAGCACAGGAGAACGGGAGACCCAGTACTTC.

As concerns this clone: Additional DNA sequences in this sample encode the identical CDR3. This chain connects TRBV9 to TRBJ2-1; D not resolved. V lost 0 bases and J 1 base, leaving 8 bases between the germline ends. CDR1 and CDR2 from the germline V gene are SGDLS and YYNGEE. The CDR3 sequence is 15 residues long. The CDR3 protein is CASSVVGSSYNEQFF. The CDR3 nucleotides read TGTGCCAGCAGCGTAGTTGGTAGTTCCTACAATGAGCAGTTCTTC.

This clone appeared a few times. The rearrangement joins TRBV28 to TRBJ1-4, with D maybe TRBD1 (5 bases). The CDR3 runs 13 residues. With 7 bases removed from V and 10 bases from J, the gap between germline ends came to 16 bases. CDR1 and CDR2 (germline): MDHEN, SYDVKM. The CDR3 region has the DNA TGTGCCAGCAACCCTGGGGGGGTGGGAAAACTGTTTTTT. Encoded protein: CASNPGGVGKLFF. Together with reference TRBV28 and TRBJ1-4, the CDR3 gives the full variable domain: DVKVTQSSRYLVKRTGEKVFLECVQDMDHENMFWYRQDPGLGLRLIYFSYDVKMKEKGDIPEGYSVSREKKERFSLILESASTNQTSMYLCASNPGGVGKLFFGSGTQLSVL.

CDR3: CASSVGGAANTGELFF. The CDR3 nucleotides read TGTGCCAGCAGCGTAGGAGGAGCGGCGAACACCGGGGAGCTGTTTTTT. V is TRBV9 and J is TRBJ2-2, with D maybe TRBD2 (5 bases). This CDR3 is built from 16 residues. With 0 bases removed from V and 0 bases from J, the gap between germline ends came to 9 bases. Looked up from germline, CDR1 is SGDLS and CDR2 is YYNGEE. Supplemented by reference TRBV9 and TRBJ2-2, the full variable domain reads DSGVTQTPKHLITATGQRVTLRCSPRSGDLSVYWYQQSLDQGLQFLIQYYNGEERAKGNILERFSAQQFPDLHSELNLSSLELGDSALYFCASSVGGAANTGELFFGEGSRLTVL.

The chain links TRBV7-2 to TRBJ2-7, with TRBD2 matching 11 bases. The CDR3 length is 15 residues. Looked up from germline, CDR1 is SGHTA and CDR2 is FQGNSA. V lost 6 bases to trimming and J lost 2 bases; unmatched junction nucleotides: 6. DNA for the CDR3: TGTGCCAGCAGGGAGAGACTAGCGGGGACCTACGAGCAGTACTTC. Translated: CASRERLAGTYEQYF.

This chain's CDR3 is CASSRQGYEQYF. The CDR3 DNA reads TGTGCCAGTAGTCGACAGGGCTACGAGCAGTACTTC. The rearrangement joins TRBV19 to TRBJ2-7; 7 bases line up with TRBD1. The CDR3 covers 12 residues. In germline, CDR1 is LNHDA, CDR2 SQIVND (reference sequence). The V segment lost 5 bases and the J segment 3 bases; nucleotides outside the gene matches: 1.

V is TRBV4-1 and J is TRBJ1-2; possibly TRBD1 for D (6 bases). The V end was cut by 1 base, the J end by 5 bases, with 8 bases between. Germline assignment: CDR1 MGHRA and CDR2 YSYEKL. The CDR3 is made up of 13 amino acids. CDR3 sequence: CASSQAGEYGYTF. DNA of the CDR3: TGCGCCAGCAGCCAAGCAGGGGAATATGGCTACACCTTC.

The CDR3 is CASSHGQSSWNEQFF. CDR3 nucleotides: TGTGCCAGTAGCCACGGACAGAGCTCATGGAATGAGCAGTTCTTC. The V call is TRBV19, the J call TRBJ2-1, with TRBD1 as a possible D gene (6 bases). The CDR3 length is 15 residues. Germline V gene lookup returns CDR1 LNHDA and CDR2 SQIVND (reference sequence). V was pared by 6 bases and J by 7 bases, with 19 bases between. Full variable domain (missing parts from reference TRBV19 and TRBJ2-1): DGGITQSPKYLFRKEGQNVTLSCEQNLNHDAMYWYRQDPGQGLRLIYYSQIVNDFQKGDIAEGYSVSREKKESFPLTVTSAQKNPTAFYLCASSHGQSSWNEQFFGPGTRLTVL.

The gene calls are TRBV7-3 and TRBJ2-5; D is perhaps TRBD2 (5 bases). Germline V gene sequence: CDR1 SGHTA, CDR2 FQGTGA. V lost 4 bases and J lost 2, with 8 bases in between. CDR3 size: 13 residues. The DNA of the CDR3 is TGTGCCAGCAGCTCGGAGGAGCAAGAGACCCAGTACTTC. Its translation is CASSSEEQETQYF.

The V gene is TRBV9, the J gene TRBJ2-3, with 7 bases lining up with TRBD2. Germline V CDR1 and CDR2: SGDLS, YYNGEE. The CDR3 is 16 residues long. Trimming removed 0 bases from V and 2 bases from J; junction bases left unmatched: 6. CDR3 nucleotides: TGTGCCAGCAGCGTAGTCGGGCTAGCGGCCACAGATACGCAGTATTTT. This translates into CASSVVGLAATDTQYF.

A remark on this clone: Germline is not matched at one junction end, which may reflect a read error. The gene calls are TRBV14 and TRBJ2-7; 10 bases line up with TRBD2. Germline-derived CDR1 and CDR2 are SGHDN and FVKESK. The CDR3 has 12 amino acids. DNA for the CDR3: TGTGCCAGCAGCCATGAAGCGGGAGGGTTAAACTTC. This sequence encodes CASSHEAGGLNF.

The CDR3 region is CASNQGTNSNQPQHF. CDR3 DNA: TGTGCCAGCAACCAGGGGACAAATAGCAATCAGCCCCAGCATTTT. This chain joins TRBV6-1 and TRBJ1-5; D possibly corresponds to TRBD1 (6 bases). CDR3 length: 15 residues. CDR1 MNHNS and CDR2 SASEGT come from the germline V gene. Trimming removed 7 bases from V and 0 bases from J, with 13 bases in between.

This clone was observed a handful of times. The rearrangement uses TRBV9 and TRBJ2-2; D gene ambiguous. Germline CDR1 reads SGDLS; CDR2 reads YYNGEE. The CDR3 covers 12 residues. The germline V and J ends were trimmed by 4 bases and 2 bases, with 3 bases remaining between them. CDR3 loop: CASSLNTGELFF. Written as DNA, the CDR3 is TGTGCCAGCAGCCTTAACACCGGGGAGCTGTTTTTT.

About this clone itself: Distinct nucleotide sequences in the sample also encode this CDR3. The chain combines TRBV5-1 with TRBJ2-3, with a tentative D call TRBD2 (5 bases). The CDR3 is 15 residues long. With 0 bases removed from V and 0 bases from J, the gap between germline ends came to 8 bases. The germline V gene has CDR1 SGHRS and CDR2 YFSETQ. The CDR3 DNA sequence: TGCGCCAGCAGCTTGGGTGGCGGGAGCACAGATACGCAGTATTTT. Protein sequence: CASSLGGGSTDTQYF.

This clone has only a few counts. The chain employs TRBV5-6 and TRBJ1-1; maybe TRBD1 (6 bases). The CDR3 totals 14 residues. With 0 bases removed from V and 8 bases from J, the gap between germline ends came to 14 bases. CDR1 and CDR2 from the germline V gene are SGHDT and YYEEEE. The CDR3 here is CASSLVRGSEEAFF. CDR3 coding DNA: TGTGCCAGCAGCTTGGTAAGGGGGAGCGAGGAAGCTTTCTTT.

The chain carries TRBV29-1 and TRBJ1-2; TRBD1 might be the D (5 bases). Germline CDR1 reads SQVTM; CDR2 reads ANQGSEA. This CDR3 is 12 amino acids long. With 3 bases removed from V and 6 bases from J, the gap between germline ends came to 11 bases. In nucleotides, the CDR3 is TGCAGCGTTGACCGGGGGGGGGATGGCTACACCTTC. This translates into CSVDRGGDGYTF. Drawing the rest from reference TRBV29-1 and TRBJ1-2, the complete variable domain is SAVISQKPSRDICQRGTSLTIQCQVDSQVTMMFWYRQQPGQSLTLIATANQGSEATYESGFVIDKFPISRPNLTFSTLTVSNMSPEDSSIYLCSVDRGGDGYTFGSGTRLTVV.

The rearrangement joins TRBV5-1 to TRBJ2-1; TRBD2 matches at 10 bases. The CDR3 spans 20 residues. Losses at the gene ends were 1 base for V and 0 bases for J; bases not matched to a gene: 13. CDR1 is SGHRS, CDR2 YFSETQ, per germline. CDR3 sequence reads: CASSLIGLAEPTFSYNEQFF. The DNA of the CDR3 is TGCGCCAGCAGCTTGATCGGACTAGCGGAGCCCACCTTCTCCTACAATGAGCAGTTCTTC. Variable domain in full (rest from reference TRBV5-1 and TRBJ2-1): KAGVTQTPRYLIKTRGQQVTLSCSPISGHRSVSWYQQTPGQGLQFLFEYFSETQRNKGNFPGRFSGRQFSNSRSEMNVSTLELGDSALYLCASSLIGLAEPTFSYNEQFFGPGTRLTVL.

This clone was observed a few times. The chain combines TRBV5-6 with TRBJ2-7; D is perhaps TRBD1 (6 bases). V lost 5 bases to trimming and J lost 0 bases, with 15 bases between them. CDR3 size: 15 residues. CDR1 SGHDT and CDR2 YYEEEE come from the germline V gene. The CDR3 DNA is TGTGCCAGCAGTTCAGGACAGAGCTTCTCCTACGAGCAGTACTTC. It specifies CASSSGQSFSYEQYF.